The T cell receptor (beta chain) under discussion was sequenced for a study of blood T cell repertoires in COVID-19. Background on the study: Acute-phase and convalescent COVID-19 samples originated in the United States, Italy and Spain. Sources were T cells, B-cell-depleted T cells, or PBMCs; the material itself was cDNA or gDNA.

Authors' processing steps: Estimation of nucleated cell counts was performed using reference gene primer amplification. Sequencing used immunoSEQ multiplex PCR; TCRdb keeps in-frame clones, though not all of them. That table supplies the V and J calls and clone size; D and trimming were determined from the DNA. Of approximately 260,000 clones detected, more than 60% appear once; the ten largest clones hold 4%. Germline V CDR1 and CDR2: SSHAT, FNYEAQ (reference sequence). CDR3 length: 16 amino acids. On this clone itself: At one of its ends the junction is not consistent with the germline gene, which may arise from a read error.

Sequenced material: peripheral blood. The TCR was taken from a woman aged 35 to 49 with active or convalescent COVID-19. The rearrangement links TRBV7-7 to TRBJ2-3; TRBD2 matches 8 bases. CDR3 DNA sequence: TGTGCTAGCAGCTTAGCTTGGGGTAGCGGGGTCGATACGCAGTATTTT. It is translated as CASSLAWGSGVDTQYF.